The sample holds many counts of the clone carrying this T cell receptor beta chain. HTBI primers from iRepertoire and Arm-PCR of CDR3 regions yielded the TCR beta libraries. Each CDR3 protein gets one entry after TCRdb re-called the multiplex PCR reads with MiXCR. The table includes about 620,000 distinct CDR3 sequences, around 15% detected once. CDR1 and CDR2 (germline): SEHNR, FQNEAQ (reference sequence). The CDR3 is 10 residues long. V lost 6 bases, J lost 13 bases, and 9 bases lay in between. The source of the sample is a study of regulatory T cells in long-lasting Graves disease. Indicated time point: newly diagnosed GD, antithyroid drugs for less than 3 months. PBMCs provided the RNA from which the TCR library was made. The same data also went into a second study, on T cells in Graves' hyperthyroidism and ophthalmopathy. Turning to that study: Newly diagnosed hyperthyroidism patients aged 18 to 65 years had disease lasting under 2 months. Separation of ophthalmopathy from stable hyperthyroidism was achieved by a 13 V-J model.

The sequenced sample was peripheral blood mononuclear cells (PBMCs), obtained at new diagnosis, from a patient treated with antithyroid drugs. The sequence was collected from a woman in her thirties with Graves disease. The chain employs TRBV7-9 and TRBJ2-2, with unresolved D. CDR3 in DNA: TGTGCCAGCAGTTTTGATCGGCTGTTTTTT. Translating gives CASSFDRLFF.